Below are 24 T cell receptor beta chains sequenced from a single sample in a study of blood T cell repertoires in COVID-19. Clones were read by immunoSEQ multiplex PCR, and TCRdb kept only the in-frame ones, dropping some. Of 350,000 to 550,000 clones in the sample, 87% are singletons; the top ten hold under 2.5%. The sequenced material came from PBMCs or T cells enriched from blood (not recorded which). These receptors were taken from a woman aged 18-29 years with acute COVID-19.

The gene calls are TRBV30 and TRBJ2-1; TRBD1 is a possible D gene (6 bases). This CDR3 spans 14 amino acids. Germline values: CDR1 GTSNPN, CDR2 SVGIG (reference sequence). The V end lost 4 bases, the J end lost 5 bases, and 15 bases lay between the germline ends. CDR3 region: CAWTRTARNNEQFF. The CDR3 DNA follows: TGTGCCTGGACCCGGACAGCTCGAAACAATGAGCAGTTCTTC.

This chain uses TRBV27 with TRBJ2-3, with 8 bases matching TRBD1. In germline, CDR1 is MNHEY, CDR2 SMNVEV (reference sequence). J was trimmed by 6 bases and V by 8 bases; bases with no gene match: 10. The CDR3 has 14 amino acids. Here the CDR3 DNA reads TGTGCCAGCGGAAAAGGACAGGGTACGGATACGCAGTATTTT. Translation gives CASGKGQGTDTQYF.

The V gene is TRBV7-3, the J gene TRBJ2-3; tentative D call: TRBD2 (5 bases). V lost 10 bases to trimming and J lost 1 base, with 18 bases between them. Per the germline V gene, CDR1 is SGHTA and CDR2 is FQGTGA. The CDR3 extends over 15 amino acids. CDR3 protein: CANSLNGLGTDTQYF. In DNA form, the CDR3 reads TGTGCCAACAGTTTAAACGGACTCGGCACAGATACGCAGTATTTT.

The chain is built from TRBV2 and TRBJ2-4; tentatively, D is TRBD1 (6 bases). This CDR3 is built from 14 residues. Germline V gene data show CDR1 as SNHLY and CDR2 as FYNNEI. CDR3 sequence reads: CAASSQGAKNIQYF. CDR3 nucleotide sequence: TGTGCTGCTAGTTCGCAGGGGGCCAAAAACATTCAGTACTTC.

The chain uses TRBV10-3 and TRBJ2-7; D is perhaps TRBD2 (6 bases). Germline V gene lookup returns CDR1 ENHRY and CDR2 SYGVKD. V was trimmed by 0 bases and J by 7 bases, leaving 13 bases between them. This CDR3 has 14 residues. The CDR3 loop reads CAISESIGGEEQYF. The CDR3 region has the DNA TGTGCCATCAGTGAGTCGATAGGAGGGGAAGAGCAGTACTTC.

The J gene is TRBJ2-3, the V gene TRBV20-1, with D possibly TRBD2 on 5 matching bases. Germline V gene data show CDR1 as DFQATT and CDR2 as SNEGSKA (reference sequence). The V end lost 1 base, the J end lost 10 bases, and 9 bases lay between the germline ends. This CDR3 region has 11 residues. DNA for the CDR3: TGCAGTGCTAGAGGCCGGGATCCGCAGTATTTT. Translating gives CSARGRDPQYF.

The chain joins TRBV5-4 to TRBJ2-5, with a tentative D call TRBD1 (5 bases). Germline loops: CDR1 SGHNT, CDR2 YYREEE (reference sequence). The length of the CDR3 is 13 residues. Trimming took 7 bases from V and 1 from J, leaving 11 bases between them. The CDR3, as DNA: TGTGCCAGCTCTTGGACATCCCAAGAGACCCAGTACTTC. Its protein product is CASSWTSQETQYF.

The J gene is TRBJ1-2, the V gene TRBV28; no definite D call. Germline loops: CDR1 MDHEN, CDR2 SYDVKM. CDR3 length: 12 amino acids. The V gene lost 4 bases and the J gene lost 1 base, with 4 bases spanning the gap. In nucleotides, the CDR3 is TGTGCCAGCAGTTCCTTTAACTATGGCTACACCTTC. Amino acids: CASSSFNYGYTF.

CDR3 DNA: TGTGCCAGCAGCTTAGTTCGTGGCAGCACAGATACGCAGTATTTT. This gives the protein CASSLVRGSTDTQYF. The genes are TRBV7-2 and TRBJ2-3; D is unresolved. Germline V gene sequence: CDR1 SGHTA, CDR2 FQGNSA. This CDR3 contains 15 residues. V lost 1 base and J 0 bases, leaving 8 bases between the germline ends.

CDR3 region: CATSSNSGRYYEQYF. CDR3 nucleotides: TGTGCCACCAGCAGCAATAGCGGGAGGTACTACGAGCAGTACTTC. This chain joins TRBV15 and TRBJ2-7; 10 bases map to TRBD2. Germline trimming cut 3 bases from V and 3 bases from J; bases unmatched to any gene: 5. In germline, CDR1 is LNHNV, CDR2 YYDKDF (reference sequence). This CDR3 region has 15 residues.

The chain uses TRBV19 and TRBJ1-4; unclear D gene. The CDR3 is 13 amino acids. Looked up from germline, CDR1 is LNHDA and CDR2 is SQIVND (reference sequence). The V gene lost 3 bases and the J gene lost 9 bases, with 11 bases spanning the gap. The CDR3 bases are TGTGCCAGTAGTATTCTCCCTATGAAAAAACTGTTTTTT. Translating it yields CASSILPMKKLFF. Complete variable domain (other parts from reference TRBV19 and TRBJ1-4): DGGITQSPKYLFRKEGQNVTLSCEQNLNHDAMYWYRQDPGQGLRLIYYSQIVNDFQKGDIAEGYSVSREKKESFPLTVTSAQKNPTAFYLCASSILPMKKLFFGSGTQLSVL.

CDR3 in DNA: TGTGCCAGCAGCTTGGAGGGGGCCCACTACAATGAGCAGTTCTTC. It translates to CASSLEGAHYNEQFF. The chain combines TRBV5-5 with TRBJ2-1; TRBD1 aligns across 7 bases. Unmatched junction bases numbered 3, after V lost 0 bases and J lost 3 bases. CDR1 is SGHKS, CDR2 YYEKEE, per germline (reference sequence). The CDR3 extends over 15 amino acids.

Note on this clone: The junction shows a germline mismatch at one end, possibly a read error. This rearrangement joins TRBV2 to TRBJ2-7; 8 bases are shared with TRBD2. Germline V lookup: CDR1 SNHLY, CDR2 FYNNEI. The CDR3 length is 17 residues. The CDR3: CASSVVRSPGGLYEQYF. In DNA form, the CDR3 reads TGTGCCAGCAGTGTGGTGAGGTCCCCGGGAGGGCTCTACGAGCAGTATTTC.

The rearrangement uses TRBV7-9 and TRBJ1-6; no reliable D call. The germline V gene has CDR1 SEHNR and CDR2 FQNEAQ (reference sequence). Trimming removed 5 bases at V and 7 bases at J, with 12 bases between. The CDR3 is 14 amino acids. The CDR3 nucleotides read TGTGCCAGCAGCCAAGATAAGCCCAATTCACCCCTCCACTTT. Encoded protein: CASSQDKPNSPLHF.

The rearrangement links TRBV7-9 to TRBJ1-5, with 7 bases that match TRBD1. This CDR3 has 13 amino acids. After removal of 6 bases from V and 5 bases from J, the junction contained 4 bases not matched to a gene. The V gene's germline CDR1 is SEHNR and CDR2 FQNEAQ (reference sequence). This chain's CDR3 is CASSGTDYQPQHF. The CDR3, as DNA: TGTGCCAGCAGTGGGACAGATTATCAGCCCCAGCATTTT.

This clone appeared once. The chain couples TRBV7-2 to TRBJ1-2, with 8 bases identical to TRBD1. The CDR3 runs 13 residues. Trimming at V came to 4 bases and at J to 4 bases, leaving 2 bases not matched to a gene. The germline gives CDR1 SGHTA, CDR2 FQGNSA. CDR3 nucleotide sequence: TGTGCCAGCAGCTCAGGGGGCGCCTATGGCTACACCTTC. Its translation is CASSSGGAYGYTF.

This clone was found many times. The V gene is TRBV24-1, the J gene TRBJ2-1; 10 bases are a match to TRBD1. The CDR3 spans 13 residues. CDR1 is KGHDR and CDR2 is SFDVKD in the germline V gene. Unmatched junction bases numbered 9, after V lost 10 bases and J lost 10 bases. CDR3 sequence: CATDIDRGQEQFF. DNA of the CDR3: TGTGCCACGGATATCGACAGGGGGCAAGAGCAGTTCTTC.

The gene calls are TRBV10-2 and TRBJ2-1; tentatively, D is TRBD2 (6 bases). Germline assignment: CDR1 WSHSY and CDR2 SAAADI. Trimming took 2 bases from V and 7 from J, leaving 6 bases between them. CDR3 length: 12 residues. This CDR3 is CASSEGGNEQFF. The CDR3, as DNA: TGCGCCAGCAGTGAGGGGGGGAATGAGCAGTTCTTC.

CDR3 loop: CASNRGLGTEAFF. The CDR3 bases are TGTGCCAGTAATAGGGGTCTTGGCACTGAAGCTTTCTTT. J is TRBJ1-1 and V is TRBV19, with D possibly being TRBD1 (5 bases). Germline CDR1 LNHDA, CDR2 SQIVND (reference sequence). The germline V and J ends were trimmed by 7 bases and 4 bases, with 13 bases remaining between them. This CDR3 comprises 13 residues.

The rearrangement links TRBV6-5 to TRBJ1-1; 7 bases agree with TRBD1. Unmatched junction bases numbered 4, after V lost 8 bases and J lost 1 base. Germline V CDR1 and CDR2: MNHEY, SVGAGI. The CDR3 extends over 13 amino acids. CDR3 sequence: CASETGSNTEAFF. CDR3 in DNA: TGTGCCAGCGAGACAGGGTCGAACACTGAAGCTTTCTTT.

Written as DNA, the CDR3 is TGTGCCAGCAGTTTCGGGGATCGGTCCTATGGCTACACCTTC. This sequence encodes CASSFGDRSYGYTF. The gene calls are TRBV28 and TRBJ1-2; D is uncertain. The V gene's germline CDR1 is MDHEN and CDR2 SYDVKM. This CDR3 is 14 amino acids long. Trimming pared 3 bases from V and 4 bases from J, leaving 12 bases between.

V and J are TRBV18 and TRBJ2-5; 9 bases are a match to TRBD1. With V trimmed by 3 bases and J by 5 bases, 10 bases remained unmatched. The CDR3 totals 16 residues. Germline V gene data show CDR1 as KGHSH and CDR2 as LQKENI. In nucleotides, the CDR3 is TGTGCCAGCTCACCTCAGGGACAGGGAGTCCGGGAGACCCAGTACTTC. It codes for CASSPQGQGVRETQYF.

The V call is TRBV11-2, the J call TRBJ2-7, with a tentative D call TRBD1 (6 bases). The germline V gene encodes CDR1 SGHAT and CDR2 FQNNGV. The CDR3 length is 16 residues. Trimming pared 3 bases from V and 5 bases from J, leaving 20 bases between. The CDR3 DNA reads TGTGCCAGCAGCTTTAGTGGATGGGCCAGGGGCCACGAGCAGTACTTC. Protein: CASSFSGWARGHEQYF.

The CDR3 is CASSSSGGGLQETQYF. The CDR3 nucleotides are TGTGCCAGCAGCTCCTCCGGCGGGGGGCTCCAAGAGACCCAGTACTTC. The V call is TRBV7-2, the J call TRBJ2-5; TRBD2 agrees at 8 bases. V was clipped by 4 bases and J by 1 base; unmatched bases: 8. Germline CDR1 reads SGHTA; CDR2 reads FQGNSA. The CDR3 has 16 residues.